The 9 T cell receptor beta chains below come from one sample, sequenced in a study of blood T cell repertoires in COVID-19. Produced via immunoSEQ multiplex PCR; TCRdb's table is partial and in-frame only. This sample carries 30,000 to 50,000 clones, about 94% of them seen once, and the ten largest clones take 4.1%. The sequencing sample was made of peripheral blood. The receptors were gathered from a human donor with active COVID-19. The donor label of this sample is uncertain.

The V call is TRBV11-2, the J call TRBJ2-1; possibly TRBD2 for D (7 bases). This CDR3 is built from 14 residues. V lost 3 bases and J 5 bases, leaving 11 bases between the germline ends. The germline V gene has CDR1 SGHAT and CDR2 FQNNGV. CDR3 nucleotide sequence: TGTGCCAGCAGCTTTACAGGGAGGGACAATGAGCAGTTCTTC. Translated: CASSFTGRDNEQFF.

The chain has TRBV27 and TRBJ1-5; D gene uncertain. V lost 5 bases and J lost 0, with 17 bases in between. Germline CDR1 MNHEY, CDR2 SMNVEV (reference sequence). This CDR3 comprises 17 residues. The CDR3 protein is CASSPVEAVYSNQPQHF. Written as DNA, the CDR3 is TGTGCCAGCAGTCCGGTAGAGGCGGTATATAGCAATCAGCCCCAGCATTTT.

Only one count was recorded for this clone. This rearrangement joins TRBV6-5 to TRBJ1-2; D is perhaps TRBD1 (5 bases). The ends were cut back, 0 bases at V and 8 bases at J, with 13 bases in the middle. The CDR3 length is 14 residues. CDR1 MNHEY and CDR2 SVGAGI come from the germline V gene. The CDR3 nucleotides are TGTGCCAGCAGTTACTCTGCGGGCCGGGGGGGCTACACCTTC. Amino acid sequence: CASSYSAGRGGYTF.

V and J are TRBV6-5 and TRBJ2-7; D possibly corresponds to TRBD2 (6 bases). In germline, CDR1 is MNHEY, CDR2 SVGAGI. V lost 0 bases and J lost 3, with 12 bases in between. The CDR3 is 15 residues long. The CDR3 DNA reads TGTGCCAGCAGTTACTCGGGACTGGGAAACTACGAGCAGTACTTC. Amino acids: CASSYSGLGNYEQYF.

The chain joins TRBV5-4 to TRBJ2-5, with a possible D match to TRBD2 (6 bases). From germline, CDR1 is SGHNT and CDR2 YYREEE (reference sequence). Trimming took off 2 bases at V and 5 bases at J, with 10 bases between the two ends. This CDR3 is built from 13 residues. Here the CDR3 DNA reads TGTGCCAGCAGCTTTGCAGGGAGGGAGACCCAGTACTTC. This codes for CASSFAGRETQYF.

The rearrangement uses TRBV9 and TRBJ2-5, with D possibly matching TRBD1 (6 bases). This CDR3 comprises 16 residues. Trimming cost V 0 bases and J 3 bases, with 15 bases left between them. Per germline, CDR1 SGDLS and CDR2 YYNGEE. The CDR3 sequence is CASSVGVWDKEETQYF. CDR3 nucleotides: TGTGCCAGCAGCGTAGGGGTTTGGGACAAAGAAGAGACCCAGTACTTC.

CDR3 protein: CSIVGRSTDTQYF. The CDR3 bases are TGCAGCATCGTGGGGCGGAGCACAGATACGCAGTATTTT. The chain couples TRBV29-1 to TRBJ2-3, with TRBD1 as a possible D gene (5 bases). Germline V lookup: CDR1 SQVTM, CDR2 ANQGSEA. The germline V and J ends were trimmed by 8 bases and 0 bases, with 12 bases remaining between them. The CDR3 covers 13 residues.

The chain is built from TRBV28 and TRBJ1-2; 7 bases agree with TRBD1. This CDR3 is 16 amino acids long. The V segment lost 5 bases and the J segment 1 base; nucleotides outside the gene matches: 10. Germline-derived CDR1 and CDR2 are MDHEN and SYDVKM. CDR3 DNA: TGTGCCAGCAGTGGATGGACAGGAGGGCTTAACTATGGCTACACCTTC. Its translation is CASSGWTGGLNYGYTF.

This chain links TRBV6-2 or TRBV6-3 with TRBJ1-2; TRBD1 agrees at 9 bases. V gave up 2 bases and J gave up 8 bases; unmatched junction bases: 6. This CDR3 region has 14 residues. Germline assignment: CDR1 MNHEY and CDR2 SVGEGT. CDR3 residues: CASSYGDRASGYTF. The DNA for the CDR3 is TGTGCCAGCAGTTACGGGGACAGGGCCTCCGGCTACACCTTC.